These 9 T cell receptor beta chains share one sample of origin, sequenced in a study of CD8 T cells in Susac syndrome (dated by TCRdb to between 2018 and 2021). Library preparation used the immunoSEQ multiplex PCR assay. RNA was extracted using the RNeasy kit, and 0.5 to 1 microgram was reverse transcribed with random hexamers. The public sequencing data were trimmed at Q25 with fastp and processed into clonotypes with MiXCR by TCRdb, which kept only in-frame beta chains. Each CDR3 protein appears once, grouped with its most common genes and DNA. The sample table holds some 150,000 distinct CDR3 sequences, of which 94% were seen once. Over 0.07% of the sample comes from the top ten. Sequencing used CD4+ T cells from PBMCs. Receptors were obtained from a human donor in good health.

V is TRBV12-3 or TRBV12-4 and J is TRBJ1-2; D perhaps matches TRBD1 (6 bases). CDR3 length: 14 amino acids. Deletions cut 2 bases from V and 4 bases from J, with 11 bases between. The CDR3 loop reads CASSLRGPGYGYTF. The CDR3 DNA follows: TGTGCCAGCAGTTTACGGGGGCCGGGCTATGGCTACACCTTC.

This chain joins TRBV28 and TRBJ2-5; TRBD1 is a possible D gene (5 bases). Germline V gene lookup returns CDR1 MDHEN and CDR2 SYDVKM. The CDR3 contains 14 residues. V lost 3 bases and J 7 bases, leaving 15 bases between the germline ends. The CDR3 nucleotides read TGTGCCAGCAGTTTTGGGGCAAAGCCAGGGACCCAGTACTTC. Protein product: CASSFGAKPGTQYF.

The chain joins TRBV30 to TRBJ1-2, with 8 bases that match TRBD1. CDR3 length equals 13 residues. V was clipped by 2 bases and J by 8 bases; unmatched bases: 7. CDR1 is GTSNPN and CDR2 is SVGIG in the germline V gene (reference sequence). CDR3 coding DNA: TGTGCCTGGAGTCCAGGGGGCCGAGGAGGCTACACCTTC. Amino acid sequence: CAWSPGGRGGYTF.

The chain links TRBV5-1 to TRBJ2-7; D remains ambiguous. The germline V gene has CDR1 SGHRS and CDR2 YFSETQ. V was cut by 2 bases and J by 4 bases, with 10 bases left in between. CDR3 length equals 13 residues. The CDR3 DNA sequence: TGCGCCAGCAGCTTTTCTGAATATTACGAGCAGTACTTC. Its protein is CASSFSEYYEQYF. The full variable domain, rest sourced from reference TRBV5-1 and TRBJ2-7, is KAGVTQTPRYLIKTRGQQVTLSCSPISGHRSVSWYQQTPGQGLQFLFEYFSETQRNKGNFPGRFSGRQFSNSRSEMNVSTLELGDSALYLCASSFSEYYEQYFGPGTRLTVT.

The V call is TRBV19, the J call TRBJ2-1; 9 bases agree with TRBD1. The CDR3 has 16 amino acids. Germline loops: CDR1 LNHDA, CDR2 SQIVND (reference sequence). V lost 10 bases to trimming and J lost 3 bases; unmatched junction nucleotides: 13. This CDR3 reads CATSPPGTGSYNEQFF. Here the CDR3 DNA reads TGTGCCACTTCCCCGCCCGGGACAGGGAGCTACAATGAGCAGTTCTTC. Filled out from reference TRBV19 and TRBJ2-1, the complete variable domain reads DGGITQSPKYLFRKEGQNVTLSCEQNLNHDAMYWYRQDPGQGLRLIYYSQIVNDFQKGDIAEGYSVSREKKESFPLTVTSAQKNPTAFYLCATSPPGTGSYNEQFFGPGTRLTVL.

This clonotype was observed once. The rearrangement uses TRBV6-4 and TRBJ2-1, with D tentatively TRBD1 (5 bases). CDR3 length: 13 residues. V shed 3 bases and J shed 9 bases, with 12 bases lying between them. Germline CDR1 MRHNA, CDR2 SNTAGT. The CDR3 nucleotides read TGTGCCAGCAGTGAGACCAGACAGCGTGAGCAGTTCTTC. It codes for CASSETRQREQFF.

This clonotype was counted only a few times. V is TRBV7-3 and J is TRBJ1-1, with TRBD1 as a possible D gene (6 bases). CDR1 is SGHTA and CDR2 is FQGTGA in the germline V gene. V lost 6 bases, J lost 0 bases, and 11 bases lay in between. This CDR3 is 14 amino acids long. The CDR3 is CASSLGTLNTEAFF. The CDR3 DNA sequence: TGTGCCAGCAGTTTAGGGACACTGAACACTGAAGCTTTCTTT. The variable domain in full, with the rest retrieved from reference TRBV7-3 and TRBJ1-1, is GAGVSQTPSNKVTEKGKYVELRCDPISGHTALYWYRQSLGQGPEFLIYFQGTGAADDSGLPNDRFFAVRPEGSVSTLKIQRTERGDSAVYLCASSLGTLNTEAFFGQGTRLTVV.

The chain couples TRBV20-1 to TRBJ2-7, with D perhaps matching TRBD1 (6 bases). Looked up from germline, CDR1 is DFQATT and CDR2 is SNEGSKA (reference sequence). V lost 6 bases, J lost 2 bases, and 14 bases lay in between. CDR3 size: 13 residues. In DNA form, the CDR3 reads TGCAGTGCACCACAGGGTTCGACCTACGAGCAGTACTTC. This codes for CSAPQGSTYEQYF.

The chain uses TRBV12-3 or TRBV12-4 and TRBJ2-7; D is undetermined. The CDR3 contains 11 residues. Trimming stripped 6 bases from V and 4 bases from J, with 7 bases between. CDR3 in amino acids: CASSQRYEQYF. CDR3 bases: TGTGCCAGCAGCCAAAGGTACGAGCAGTACTTC.